The text below deals with one TCR beta chain. Per the germline V gene, CDR1 is SGHTA and CDR2 is FQGTGA. This CDR3 contains 14 residues. This specimen comes from a study of monozygotic twins with inflammatory bowel disease. TCRdb reanalyzed the 5' RACE reads, giving one entry per CDR3 protein sequence and no DNA. The repertoire table contains under 150,000 distinct CDR3 sequences. The chain combines TRBV7-3 with TRBJ1-1. The sample comprised blood. The receptor was derived from a human donor with ulcerative colitis or Crohn's disease, or a healthy co-twin of an affected twin (not recorded which). CDR3 residues: CASKALPRNTEAFF. Drawing the rest from reference TRBV7-3 and TRBJ1-1, the complete variable domain is GAGVSQTPSNKVTEKGKYVELRCDPISGHTALYWYRQSLGQGPEFLIYFQGTGAADDSGLPNDRFFAVRPEGSVSTLKIQRTERGDSAVYLCASKALPRNTEAFFGQGTRLTVV.